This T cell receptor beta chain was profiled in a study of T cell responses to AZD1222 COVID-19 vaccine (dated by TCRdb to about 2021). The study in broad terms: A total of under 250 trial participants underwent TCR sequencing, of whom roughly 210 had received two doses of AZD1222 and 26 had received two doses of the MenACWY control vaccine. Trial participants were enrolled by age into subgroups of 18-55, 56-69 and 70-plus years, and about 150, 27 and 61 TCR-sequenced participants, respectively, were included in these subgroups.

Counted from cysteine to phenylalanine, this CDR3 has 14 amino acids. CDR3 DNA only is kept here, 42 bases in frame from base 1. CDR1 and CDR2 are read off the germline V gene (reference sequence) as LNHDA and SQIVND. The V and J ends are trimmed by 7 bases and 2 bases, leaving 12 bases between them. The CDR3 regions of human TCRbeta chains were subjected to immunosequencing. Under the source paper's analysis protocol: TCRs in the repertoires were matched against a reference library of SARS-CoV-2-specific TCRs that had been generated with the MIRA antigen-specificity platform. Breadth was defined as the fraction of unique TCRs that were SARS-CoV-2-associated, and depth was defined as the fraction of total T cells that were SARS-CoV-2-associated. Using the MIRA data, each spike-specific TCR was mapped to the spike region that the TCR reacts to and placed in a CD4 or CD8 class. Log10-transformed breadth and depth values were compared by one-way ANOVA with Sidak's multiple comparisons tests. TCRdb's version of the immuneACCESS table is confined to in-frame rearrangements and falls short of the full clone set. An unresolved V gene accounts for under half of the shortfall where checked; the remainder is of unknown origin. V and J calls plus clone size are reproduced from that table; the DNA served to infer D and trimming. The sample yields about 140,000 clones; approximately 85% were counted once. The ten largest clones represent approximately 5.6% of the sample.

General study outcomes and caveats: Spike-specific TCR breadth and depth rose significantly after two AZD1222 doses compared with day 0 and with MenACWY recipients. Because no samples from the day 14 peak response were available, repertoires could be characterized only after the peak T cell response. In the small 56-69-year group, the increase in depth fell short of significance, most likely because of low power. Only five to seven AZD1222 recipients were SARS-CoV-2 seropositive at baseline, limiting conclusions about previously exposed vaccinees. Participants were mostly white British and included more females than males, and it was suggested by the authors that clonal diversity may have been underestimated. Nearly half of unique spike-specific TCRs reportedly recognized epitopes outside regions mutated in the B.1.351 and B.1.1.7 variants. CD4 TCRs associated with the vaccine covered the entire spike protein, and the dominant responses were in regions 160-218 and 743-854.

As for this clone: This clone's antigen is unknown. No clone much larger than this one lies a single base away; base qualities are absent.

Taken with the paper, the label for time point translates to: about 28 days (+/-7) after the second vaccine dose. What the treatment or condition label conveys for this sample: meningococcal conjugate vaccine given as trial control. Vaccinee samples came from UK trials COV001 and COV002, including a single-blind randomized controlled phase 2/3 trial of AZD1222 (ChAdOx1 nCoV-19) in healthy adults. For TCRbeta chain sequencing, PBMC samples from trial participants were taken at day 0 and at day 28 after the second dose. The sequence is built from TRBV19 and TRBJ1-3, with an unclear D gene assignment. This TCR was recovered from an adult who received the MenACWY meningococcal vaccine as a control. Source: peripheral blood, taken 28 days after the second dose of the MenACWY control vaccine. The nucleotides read TGTGCCAGTACCAGAACGGATACTGGAAACACCATATATTTT. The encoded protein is CASTRTDTGNTIYF.